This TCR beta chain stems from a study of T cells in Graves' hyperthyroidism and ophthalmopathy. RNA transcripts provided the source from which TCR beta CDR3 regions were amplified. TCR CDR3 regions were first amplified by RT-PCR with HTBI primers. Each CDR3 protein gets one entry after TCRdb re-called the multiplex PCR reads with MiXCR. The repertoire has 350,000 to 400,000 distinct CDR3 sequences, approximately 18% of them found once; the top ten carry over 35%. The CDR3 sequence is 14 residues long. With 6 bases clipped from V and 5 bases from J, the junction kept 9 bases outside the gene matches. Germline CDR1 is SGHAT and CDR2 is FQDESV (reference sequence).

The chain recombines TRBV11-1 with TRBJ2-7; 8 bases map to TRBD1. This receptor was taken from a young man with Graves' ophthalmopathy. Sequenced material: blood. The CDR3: CASRSDRGNHEQYF. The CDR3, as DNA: TGTGCCAGCAGATCAGACAGGGGAAATCACGAGCAGTACTTC. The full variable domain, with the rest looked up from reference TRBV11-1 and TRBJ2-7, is EAEVAQSPRYKITEKSQAVAFWCDPISGHATLYWYRQILGQGPELLVQFQDESVVDDSQLPKDRFSAERLKGVDSTLKIQPAELGDSAMYLCASRSDRGNHEQYFGPGTRLTVT.